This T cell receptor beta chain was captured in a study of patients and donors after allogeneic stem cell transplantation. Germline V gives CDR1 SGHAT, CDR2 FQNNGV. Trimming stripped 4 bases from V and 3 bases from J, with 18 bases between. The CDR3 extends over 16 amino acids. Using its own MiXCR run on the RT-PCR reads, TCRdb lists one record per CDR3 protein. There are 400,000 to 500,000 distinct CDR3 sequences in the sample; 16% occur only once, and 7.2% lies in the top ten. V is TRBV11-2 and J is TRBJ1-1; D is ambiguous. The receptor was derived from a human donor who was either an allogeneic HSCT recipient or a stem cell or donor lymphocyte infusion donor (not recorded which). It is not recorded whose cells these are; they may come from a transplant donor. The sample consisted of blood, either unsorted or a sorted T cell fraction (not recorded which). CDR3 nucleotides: TGTGCCAGCAGCTCGGCGTTTCGTGGACTCGACACTGAAGCTTTCTTT. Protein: CASSSAFRGLDTEAFF.